This is a list of T cell receptor beta chains from one sample in a study of T cell responses to AZD1222 COVID-19 vaccine. Assay: immunoSEQ multiplex PCR; the TCRdb copy retains only in-frame clones and omits some. This sample yields roughly 150,000 clones, of which around 94% are seen a single time; approximately 4.8% belongs to the top ten. The input for sequencing was peripheral blood, taken 28 days after the second AZD1222 dose. These receptors originate from an adult who received the AZD1222 COVID-19 vaccine. The CDR3 runs from the conserved cysteine through the conserved F or W. A D gene is named only where the DNA matches it firmly. A clone size is listed for some rows: how often the clone was seen (once, few, many), or a class if it is expanded.

D gene	CDR3 length	J gene	V gene	clone size	CDR3 protein	CDR3 DNA
.	14	TRBJ1-2	TRBV5-1	.	CASSSLLTSSGYTF	TGCGCCAGCAGCTCCCTCTTGACCTCCTCTGGCTACACCTTC
.	18	TRBJ1-5	TRBV23-1	once	CASSRILIQFRSNQPQHF	TGCGCCAGCAGTCGAATCCTTATTCAATTCAGGAGCAATCAGCCCCAGCATTTT
.	15	TRBJ2-1	TRBV2	.	CASSEDWSSYNEQFF	TGTGCCAGCAGTGAGGACTGGAGCTCCTACAATGAGCAGTTCTTC
.	14	TRBJ2-5	TRBV29-1	.	CSVAGGNGLETQYF	TGCAGCGTCGCGGGCGGGAATGGTCTAGAGACCCAGTACTTC
.	17	TRBJ2-7	TRBV21-1	.	CASSKTGTSGRCYEQYF	TGTGCCAGCAGCAAAACCGGGACTAGCGGGAGATGCTACGAGCAGTACTTC
.	12	TRBJ2-1	TRBV7-9	.	CASSLEVPGQFF	TGTGCCAGCAGCTTAGAAGTACCAGGACAGTTCTTC
TRBD2	15	TRBJ2-7	TRBV7-2	.	CASSLTSGVPYEQYF	TGTGCCAGCAGCTTAACTAGCGGGGTCCCCTACGAGCAGTACTTC
.	14	TRBJ1-1	TRBV14	.	CASSYAGVGTEAFF	TGTGCCAGCAGCTACGCAGGAGTTGGGACTGAAGCTTTCTTT
TRBD2	12	TRBJ2-7	TRBV28	.	CASGRGGYEQYF	TGTGCCAGCGGCCGGGGAGGGTACGAGCAGTACTTC
.	13	TRBJ1-1	TRBV12-3/TRBV12-4	.	CASSLGGNTEAFF	TGTGCCAGCAGTTTAGGCGGCAACACTGAAGCTTTCTTT
.	19	TRBJ2-2	TRBV3-1/TRBV3-2	.	CASSLNPTGKLPTSGELFF	TGTGCCAGCAGCCTCAACCCCACCGGGAAATTACCGACCTCCGGGGAGCTGTTTTTT
.	10	TRBJ1-4	TRBV5-8	.	CASAYEKLFF	TGTGCCAGCGCCTACGAAAAACTGTTTTTT
.	15	TRBJ2-3	TRBV5-6	.	CASSYSIRETDTQYF	TGTGCCAGCAGCTACTCAATCCGGGAAACAGATACGCAGTATTTT
.	13	TRBJ2-3	TRBV6-1	.	CASSEARDTTQYF	TGTGCCAGCAGTGAAGCTCGAGATACTACGCAGTATTTT
TRBD2	18	TRBJ2-1	TRBV3-1/TRBV3-2	once	CASSGTSGSRRSYNEQFF	TGTGCCAGCAGCGGGACTAGCGGGAGTAGGCGGTCCTACAATGAGCAGTTCTTC
TRBD2	14	TRBJ2-5	TRBV28	.	CASRLAGSQETQYF	TGTGCCAGCAGATTAGCGGGTAGCCAAGAGACCCAGTACTTC
TRBD1	15	TRBJ2-5	TRBV7-2	.	CASRPTFKGAETQYF	TGTGCCAGCAGACCGACCTTTAAGGGGGCCGAGACCCAGTACTTC
TRBD2	15	TRBJ2-7	TRBV28	few	CASSLGGAGVDEQYF	TGTGCCAGCAGTTTAGGAGGGGCGGGAGTGGACGAGCAGTACTTC
.	16	TRBJ1-1	TRBV2	.	CASSEIALLGIREAFF	TGTGCCAGCAGTGAAATCGCCTTGCTAGGAATAAGAGAAGCTTTCTTT
TRBD1	12	TRBJ1-5	TRBV11-3	.	CASSRPGQGGHF	TGTGCCAGCAGCCGCCCGGGACAGGGGGGGCATTTT
TRBD2	15	TRBJ2-3	TRBV30	.	CAWSVGLAGTDTQYF	TGTGCCTGGAGTGTAGGGCTAGCGGGCACAGATACGCAGTATTTT
TRBD1	15	TRBJ1-2	TRBV27	.	CASSPTPTGDYGYTF	TGTGCCAGCAGTCCGACCCCGACAGGGGACTATGGCTACACCTTC
TRBD1	15	TRBJ1-1	TRBV27	.	CASSLGQGPNTEAFF	TGTGCCAGCAGTTTGGGACAGGGTCCGAACACTGAAGCTTTCTTT
TRBD2	16	TRBJ2-1	TRBV25-1	once	CASSEIAGGNYNEQFF	TGTGCCAGCAGTGAAATAGCGGGAGGTAACTACAATGAGCAGTTCTTC
TRBD2	18	TRBJ2-1	TRBV7-9	.	CASSLSLAGRVSYNEQFF	TGTGCCAGCAGCTTAAGTCTAGCGGGTAGGGTTTCCTACAATGAGCAGTTCTTC
.	13	TRBJ1-1	TRBV7-9	.	CASSGRGSTEAFF	TGTGCCAGCAGCGGGCGGGGGAGCACTGAAGCTTTCTTT
.	14	TRBJ2-1	TRBV15	.	CATSRGQGGDEQFF	TGTGCCACCAGCAGAGGACAGGGAGGGGATGAGCAGTTCTTC
.	15	TRBJ1-1	TRBV7-2	.	CASSLGGASYTEAFF	TGTGCCAGCAGCTTAGGAGGGGCCAGCTACACTGAAGCTTTCTTT
.	16	TRBJ2-1	TRBV5-5	.	CASSSTSQSSYNEQFF	TGTGCCAGCAGCAGTACTAGCCAGAGCTCCTACAATGAGCAGTTCTTC
.	12	TRBJ1-2	TRBV25-1	.	CASSADYAGYTF	TGTGCCAGCAGTGCCGACTATGCTGGCTACACCTTC
.	11	TRBJ2-1	TRBV28	.	CASRAHNEQFF	TGTGCCAGCAGGGCCCACAATGAGCAGTTCTTC
.	14	TRBJ2-5	TRBV20-1	.	CSASDRMYQETQYF	TGCAGTGCTAGTGATCGGATGTACCAAGAGACCCAGTACTTC
.	20	TRBJ2-6	TRBV18	.	CASSPLSFAAPTSGANVLTF	TGTGCCAGCTCACCACTGAGCTTTGCGGCCCCCACCTCTGGGGCCAACGTCCTGACTTTC
TRBD2	14	TRBJ2-3	TRBV28	once	CASRWREGPDTQYF	TGTGCCAGCAGGTGGCGGGAGGGCCCAGATACGCAGTATTTT
.	14	TRBJ1-1	TRBV3-1/TRBV3-2	.	CASSQEFGGGEAFF	TGTGCCAGCAGCCAGGAGTTCGGAGGGGGTGAAGCTTTCTTT
TRBD2	16	TRBJ2-1	TRBV7-8	.	CASSSLAGVGYNEQFF	TGTGCCAGCAGCTCGTTAGCGGGAGTGGGCTACAATGAGCAGTTCTTC
.	14	TRBJ1-5	TRBV9	.	CASSEGGQNQPQHF	TGTGCCAGCAGCGAGGGGGGCCAAAATCAGCCCCAGCATTTT
TRBD1	14	TRBJ1-6	TRBV19	.	CASSPDRLNSPLHF	TGTGCCAGTAGCCCGGACAGGCTTAATTCACCCCTCCACTTT
.	14	TRBJ1-1	TRBV28	.	CASSRGELNTEAFF	TGTGCCAGCAGTAGGGGAGAGTTGAACACTGAAGCTTTCTTT
.	12	TRBJ2-7	TRBV19	.	CASSLVGYEQYF	TGTGCCAGTAGTCTTGTGGGTTACGAGCAGTACTTC
.	16	TRBJ2-7	TRBV11-2	.	CASSLAGVRGAYEQYF	TGTGCCAGCAGCTTAGCGGGGGTGCGGGGTGCCTACGAGCAGTACTTC
TRBD1	15	TRBJ1-2	TRBV18	.	CASSLQADRAYGYTF	TGTGCCAGCTCACTGCAAGCGGACAGGGCTTATGGCTACACCTTC
.	14	TRBJ2-7	TRBV7-9	.	CASGLRQDAHEQYF	TGTGCCAGCGGGTTACGACAGGATGCACACGAGCAGTACTTC
.	13	TRBJ1-1	TRBV9	.	CASSTRVNTEAFF	TGTGCCAGCAGCACCAGGGTTAACACTGAAGCTTTCTTT
TRBD1	16	TRBJ2-3	TRBV19	.	CASSTGTGGAPDTQYF	TGTGCCAGTAGTACCGGGACAGGGGGCGCCCCGGATACGCAGTATTTT
.	15	TRBJ1-4	TRBV27	.	CASTNYAGVGEKLFF	TGTGCCAGCACCAATTACGCAGGGGTAGGGGAAAAACTGTTTTTT
.	16	TRBJ1-3	TRBV7-8	.	CASSPRAGTAGNTIYF	TGTGCCAGCAGTCCCAGGGCAGGGACGGCTGGAAACACCATATATTTT
.	14	TRBJ1-3	TRBV9	.	CASSVQLSGNTIYF	TGTGCCAGCAGCGTACAGCTCTCTGGAAACACCATATATTTT
TRBD1	14	TRBJ2-4	TRBV2	.	CASSVRGQVDIQYF	TGTGCCAGCAGTGTCAGGGGGCAGGTGGACATTCAGTACTTC
.	16	TRBJ2-5	TRBV4-3	.	CASSQDRGGAPETQYF	TGCGCCAGCAGCCAAGATAGAGGCGGGGCCCCGGAGACCCAGTACTTC
.	15	TRBJ1-5	TRBV15	.	CATSGGGIGSQPQHF	TGTGCCACCAGCGGAGGGGGTATAGGCTCTCAGCCCCAGCATTTT
.	12	TRBJ1-1	TRBV14	.	CASSQDGFEAFF	TGTGCCAGCAGCCAAGACGGATTTGAAGCTTTCTTT
TRBD2	12	TRBJ2-1	TRBV27	.	CASKPGGNEQFF	TGTGCCAGCAAGCCGGGGGGTAATGAGCAGTTCTTC
.	14	TRBJ1-1	TRBV2	.	CASSDYRPNTEAFF	TGTGCCAGCAGTGATTACAGGCCAAACACTGAAGCTTTCTTT